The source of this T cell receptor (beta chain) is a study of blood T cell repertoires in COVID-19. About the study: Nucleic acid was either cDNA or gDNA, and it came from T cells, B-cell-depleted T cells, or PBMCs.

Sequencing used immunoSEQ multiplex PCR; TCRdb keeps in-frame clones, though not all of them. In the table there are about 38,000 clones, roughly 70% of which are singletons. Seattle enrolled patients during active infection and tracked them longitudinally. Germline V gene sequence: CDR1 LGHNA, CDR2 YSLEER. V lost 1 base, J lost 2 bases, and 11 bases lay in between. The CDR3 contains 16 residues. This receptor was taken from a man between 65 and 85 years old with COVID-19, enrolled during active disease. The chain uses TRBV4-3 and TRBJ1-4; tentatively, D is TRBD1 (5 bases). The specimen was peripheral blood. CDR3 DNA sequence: TGCGCCAGCAGCCAAGCGGGGGGAACGACTAATGAAAAACTGTTTTTT. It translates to CASSQAGGTTNEKLFF.